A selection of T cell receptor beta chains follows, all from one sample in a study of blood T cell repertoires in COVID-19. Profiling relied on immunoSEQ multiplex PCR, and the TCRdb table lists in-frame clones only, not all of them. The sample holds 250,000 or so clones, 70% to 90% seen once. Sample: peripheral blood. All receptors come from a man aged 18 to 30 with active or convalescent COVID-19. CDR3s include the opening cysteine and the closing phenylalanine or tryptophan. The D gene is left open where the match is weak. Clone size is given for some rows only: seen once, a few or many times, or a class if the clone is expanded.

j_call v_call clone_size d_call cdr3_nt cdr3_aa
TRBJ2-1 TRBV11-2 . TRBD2 TGTGCCAGCAGGTTGACTAGCGGGGCCATCTACAATGAGCAGTTCTTC CASRLTSGAIYNEQFF
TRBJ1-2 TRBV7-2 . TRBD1 TGTGCCAGCAGGTGGACAGGCAATCCAGGCTACACCTTC CASRWTGNPGYTF
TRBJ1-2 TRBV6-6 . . TGTGCCAGCAGTCCTCACCGGTCCCAGGCGAACTATGGCTACACCTTC CASSPHRSQANYGYTF
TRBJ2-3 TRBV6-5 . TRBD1 TGTGCCAGCAGCGGGACAGGGACCCACACAGATACGCAGTATTTT CASSGTGTHTDTQYF
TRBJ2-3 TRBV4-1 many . TGCGCCAGCAGCCATCCCTCCACTCGCACAGATACGCAGTATTTT CASSHPSTRTDTQYF
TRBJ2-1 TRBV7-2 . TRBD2 TGTGCCAGCAGCCCCAGCGGGAGCCTATCCTACAATGAGCAGTTCTTC CASSPSGSLSYNEQFF
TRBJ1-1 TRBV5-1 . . TGCGCCAGCAGTCAACCGGGAGCGAACACTGAAGCTTTCTTT CASSQPGANTEAFF
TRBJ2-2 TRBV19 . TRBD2 TGTGCCAGTAGACTAGCGGGAGCTGGCGGGGAGCTGTTTTTT CASRLAGAGGELFF
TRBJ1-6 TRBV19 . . TGTGCCAGTAACCCGGGGCGGGGGGCGAATAATTCACCCCTCCACTTT CASNPGRGANNSPLHF
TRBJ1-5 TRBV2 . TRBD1 TGTGCCAGCAGGCAACCGGGACAGGGCCTTTATAGCAATCAGCCCCAGCATTTT CASRQPGQGLYSNQPQHF
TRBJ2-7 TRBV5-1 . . TGCGCCAGCAGCTCCCTGGGATGGGGGGAGGCCTACGAGCAGTACTTC CASSSLGWGEAYEQYF
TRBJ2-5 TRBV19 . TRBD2 TGTGCCAGTAGTCCTCTAGCGGGTCAGGGGACCCAGTACTTC CASSPLAGQGTQYF
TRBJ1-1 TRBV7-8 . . TGTGCCAGCAGCCCAGAAGAGGTCCGGACTGAAGCTTTCTTT CASSPEEVRTEAFF
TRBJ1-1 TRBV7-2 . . TGTGCCAGCAGCTTGAGGACATTTCCTGAAGCTTTCTTT CASSLRTFPEAFF
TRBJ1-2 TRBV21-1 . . TGTGCCAGCAGCAAAGTATCAACAGGGGTTGGCTCTAACTATGGCTACACCTTC CASSKVSTGVGSNYGYTF
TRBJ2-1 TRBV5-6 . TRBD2 TGTGCCAGCAGCCCTAGCGGGAGCGGATCGTACAATGAGCAGTTCTTC CASSPSGSGSYNEQFF
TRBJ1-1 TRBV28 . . TGTGCCAGCAGCTCCCCCCCGGGGACTGAAGCTTTCTTT CASSSPPGTEAFF
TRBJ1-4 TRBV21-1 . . TGTGCCAGCAGCAAAGGTCCCAGCAGGGTAGGTAATGAAAAACTGTTTTTT CASSKGPSRVGNEKLFF
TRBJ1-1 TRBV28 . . TGTGCCAGCACCCTCAGAGGGGGTGGGAACACTGAAGCTTTCTTT CASTLRGGGNTEAFF
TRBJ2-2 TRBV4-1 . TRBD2 TGCGCCAGCAGCCAAGTTCAACTAGCGGGAGAAACCGGGGAGCTGTTTTTT CASSQVQLAGETGELFF
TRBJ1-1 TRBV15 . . TGTGCCACCAGCGGGGCAGGGTATAGGAACACTGAAGCTTTCTTT CATSGAGYRNTEAFF
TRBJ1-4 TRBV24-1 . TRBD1 TGTGCCACCAGTGACCCGTACCAGGGGGCTAATGAAAAACTGTTTTTT CATSDPYQGANEKLFF
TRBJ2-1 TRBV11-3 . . TGTGCCAGCAGCTCCAAATACAATGAGCAGTTCTTC CASSSKYNEQFF
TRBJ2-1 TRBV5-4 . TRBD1 TGTGCCAGCAGCGCACAACAGGGGGTGAGCTCCTACAATGAGCAGTTCTTC CASSAQQGVSSYNEQFF
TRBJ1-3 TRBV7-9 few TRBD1 TGTGCCAGCAGCTTAACAGGGGGCAGTTTGGTTGGAAACACCATATATTTT CASSLTGGSLVGNTIYF
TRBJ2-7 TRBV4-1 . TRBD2 TGCGCCAGCAGCCACGCGTTCGGGACTAGCGGGCCCTTAGGAGGCTACGAGCAGTACTTC CASSHAFGTSGPLGGYEQYF